Shown below are 18 T cell receptor beta chains from a single sample sequenced in a study of T cell repertoires in cytomegalovirus infection. Using its own MiXCR run on the reads, TCRdb lists one record per CDR3 protein. The top ten hold 2.5% to 3.5% of the sample, which has some 700,000 distinct CDR3 sequences, approximately 40% seen once. The sequencing input was PBMCs. These receptors were taken from a human donor in good health (CMV status not recorded). Some clones in this sample may be carry-over from other donors' samples.

As regards this clonotype: A read error is likely, as this CDR3 ends without the conserved phenylalanine or tryptophan. V is TRBV7-6 and J is TRBJ2-7; 11 bases align to TRBD1. Germline CDR1 is SGHVS and CDR2 is FNYEAQ. V trimming: 6 bases; J trimming: 3 bases; junction bases outside the gene matches: 7. The CDR3 has 15 amino acids. CDR3 in amino acids: CASSPRTGGYYEQYY. CDR3 sequence (DNA): TGTGCCAGCAGTCCCCGGACAGGGGGCTACTACGAGCAGTACTAC.

This clonotype showed up just a few times. The chain recombines TRBV12-3 or TRBV12-4 with TRBJ1-5; D might be TRBD1 (5 bases). V dropped 2 bases and J dropped 6 bases, with 11 bases sitting between them. The CDR3 contains 14 residues. The CDR3 region is CASSLSLTGQPQHF. The CDR3 DNA reads as TGTGCCAGCAGTTTATCACTCACAGGTCAGCCCCAGCATTTT.

The rearrangement uses TRBV28 and TRBJ1-2, with D unresolved. The V gene lost 2 bases and the J gene lost 4 bases, with 23 bases spanning the gap. Germline CDR1 and CDR2: MDHEN and SYDVKM. This CDR3 comprises 18 residues. CDR3 DNA sequence: TGTGCCAGCAGTTTAACTTATGGTGAGGTCGGGAGAAGCTATGGCTACACCTTC. This codes for CASSLTYGEVGRSYGYTF.

This chain joins TRBV12-3 or TRBV12-4 and TRBJ1-1, with 7 bases matching TRBD1. The V gene end was trimmed by 4 bases and the J gene end by 4 bases; junction bases not matched to a gene: 6. The CDR3 covers 14 residues. The CDR3 here is CASSSRRGATEAFF. CDR3 sequence (DNA): TGTGCCAGCAGTTCCCGCAGGGGGGCCACTGAAGCTTTCTTT.

Only a few counts were recorded for this clonotype. The rearrangement joins TRBV10-3 to TRBJ2-7; D not certain. CDR3 length: 12 amino acids. Trimming stripped 2 bases from V and 3 bases from J, with 5 bases between. Germline lookup yields CDR1 ENHRY and CDR2 SYGVKD. Here the CDR3 DNA reads TGTGCCATCAGTGAGGCCAGCTACGAGCAGTACTTC. It codes for CAISEASYEQYF.

Only a few counts were recorded for this clonotype. The CDR3 loop reads CAWSTGLNNQPQHF. In nucleotides, the CDR3 is TGTGCCTGGAGCACCGGACTGAACAATCAGCCCCAGCATTTT. This sequence joins TRBV30 and TRBJ1-5; D gene uncertain. In germline, CDR1 is GTSNPN, CDR2 SVGIG (reference sequence). This CDR3 spans 14 amino acids. Trimming took off 3 bases at V and 3 bases at J, with 12 bases between the two ends. Looking up the rest from reference TRBV30 and TRBJ1-5 gives the full variable domain: SQTIHQWPATLVQPVGSPLSLECTVEGTSNPNLYWYRQAAGRGLQLLFYSVGIGQISSEVPQNLSASRPQDRQFILSSKKLLLSDSGFYLCAWSTGLNNQPQHFGDGTRLSIL.

This clonotype came up many times. The rearrangement uses TRBV7-2 and TRBJ1-2; 7 nucleotides agree with TRBD1. The CDR3 has 15 residues. Trimming cost V 5 bases and J 6 bases; bases outside gene matches: 12. From germline, CDR1 is SGHTA and CDR2 FQGNSA. CDR3 protein: CASSPQADRVDGYTF. Written as DNA, the CDR3 is TGTGCCAGCAGCCCACAAGCCGACAGGGTGGATGGCTACACCTTC.

V and J are TRBV6-5 and TRBJ1-6; maybe TRBD1 (5 bases). The CDR3 is made up of 17 amino acids. Trimming stripped 0 bases from V and 0 bases from J, with 9 bases between. Germline values: CDR1 MNHEY, CDR2 SVGAGI. The CDR3 protein is CASSYSRRGSYNSPLHF. The CDR3 region has the DNA TGTGCCAGCAGTTACTCGAGGAGGGGCTCCTATAATTCACCCCTCCACTTT.

The table lists this clonotype with a few counts. The J gene is TRBJ1-2, the V gene TRBV7-6, with D possibly matching TRBD1 (5 bases). Trimming left V 2 bases short and J 6 bases short, with 13 bases between. This CDR3 has 14 residues. The V gene's germline CDR1 is SGHVS and CDR2 FNYEAQ. The CDR3 coding sequence is TGTGCCAGCAGCTTAAGTGTCAGGGCGGATGGCTACACCTTC. This codes for CASSLSVRADGYTF.

This clonotype appeared many times. This chain uses TRBV7-2 with TRBJ2-1; TRBD2 matches 9 bases. V dropped 0 bases and J dropped 7; count of bases not matched to a gene: 7. CDR3 length: 16 amino acids. Germline V gives CDR1 SGHTA, CDR2 FQGNSA. Written as DNA, the CDR3 is TGTGCCAGCAGCTTAGCGGGCGGGAGGGACTTTAATGAGCAGTTCTTC. Amino acid sequence: CASSLAGGRDFNEQFF.

This clonotype showed up many times. The chain employs TRBV7-2 and TRBJ1-1; 11 nucleotides match TRBD1. The CDR3 contains 15 residues. Germline loops: CDR1 SGHTA, CDR2 FQGNSA. Trimming at V came to 5 bases and at J to 5 bases, leaving 7 bases not matched to a gene. In DNA form, the CDR3 reads TGTGCCAGCAGCCTATACAGGGACAGGGGGACTGAAGCTTTCTTT. Residues: CASSLYRDRGTEAFF.

The chain uses TRBV6-1 and TRBJ2-1; D gene uncertain. V lost 4 bases, J lost 6 bases, and 13 bases lay in between. This CDR3 is 14 amino acids long. Germline-derived CDR1 and CDR2 are MNHNS and SASEGT. The CDR3 is CASSVQDQSNEQFF. DNA for the CDR3: TGTGCCAGCAGTGTTCAGGACCAGAGCAATGAGCAGTTCTTC.

The chain combines TRBV7-3 with TRBJ2-5; no reliable D call. CDR3 length: 13 amino acids. V lost 5 bases, J lost 2 bases, and 9 bases lay in between. CDR1 SGHTA and CDR2 FQGTGA come from the germline V gene. CDR3 coding DNA: TGTGCCAGCAGCCGGGCCCTTCAAGAGACCCAGTACTTC. Translation: CASSRALQETQYF.

The chain carries TRBV5-1 and TRBJ1-5, with D hard to call. Trimming took off 3 bases at V and 11 bases at J, with 0 bases between the two ends. The CDR3 is 8 amino acids. CDR1 SGHRS and CDR2 YFSETQ come from the germline V gene. The CDR3 DNA is TGCGCCAGCAGCTCCCAGCATTTT. This encodes CASSSQHF.

The rearrangement links TRBV20-1 to TRBJ2-7, with 12 bases lining up with TRBD2. There are 14 residues in the CDR3. Germline V gives CDR1 DFQATT, CDR2 SNEGSKA (reference sequence). V trimming: 4 bases; J trimming: 2 bases; junction bases outside the gene matches: 3. CDR3 sequence reads: CSANGLAGTYEQYF. The CDR3 region has the DNA TGCAGTGCTAATGGACTAGCGGGGACCTACGAGCAGTACTTC.

The CDR3 DNA follows: TGCAGCGTTGTGAGCGGGAGGGCCGGAGAGACCCAGTACTTC. It encodes CSVVSGRAGETQYF. This chain links TRBV29-1 with TRBJ2-5; TRBD2 matches 10 bases. The CDR3 is made up of 14 amino acids. CDR1 SQVTM and CDR2 ANQGSEA come from the germline V gene. Trimming at V came to 4 bases and at J to 4 bases, leaving 6 bases not matched to a gene.

V is TRBV19 and J is TRBJ2-7, with TRBD2 matching 7 bases. The trim removed 7 bases at V and 2 bases at J, leaving 11 bases unmatched. This CDR3 spans 15 amino acids. Germline CDR1 and CDR2: LNHDA and SQIVND (reference sequence). CDR3 DNA: TGTGCCAGTATTATGATGGCGGGGGACGCCTACGAGCAGTACTTC. This codes for CASIMMAGDAYEQYF.

This clonotype has a handful of counts. The rearrangement links TRBV7-9 to TRBJ2-2; D possibly matches TRBD1 or TRBD2 (5 bases each). Trimming took off 11 bases at V and 6 bases at J, with 19 bases between the two ends. The germline V gene encodes CDR1 SEHNR and CDR2 FQNEAQ (reference sequence). This CDR3 has 14 residues. Written as DNA, the CDR3 is TGTGCCGCTATTCCCCCGGGGCCCTCCGGGGAGCTGTTTTTT. It encodes CAAIPPGPSGELFF.